The clone carrying this T cell receptor (beta chain) was seen once. Assay: immunoSEQ multiplex PCR; the TCRdb copy retains only in-frame clones and omits some. The repertoire has fewer than 110,000 clones, around four fifths of them found once; the top ten carry roughly 4.3%. This sample was taken from a study of blood T cell repertoires in COVID-19. The CDR3 totals 15 residues. Germline V gene lookup returns CDR1 MNHEY and CDR2 SVGAGI. Trimming stripped 0 bases from V and 0 bases from J, with 7 bases between. The rearrangement uses TRBV6-5 and TRBJ2-3; D perhaps matches TRBD2 (5 bases). This TCR came from a man aged 70-80 years with acute or convalescent COVID-19. The material sequenced was peripheral blood. The CDR3: CASSYSGLSTDTQYF. The CDR3 nucleotides read TGTGCCAGCAGTTACTCCGGACTCAGCACAGATACGCAGTATTTT.